Following are 32 T cell receptor beta chains from one sample sequenced in a study of CXCR3-negative and CXCR3-positive naive CD8 T cells. UMI-labeled TRB cDNA libraries were prepared by 5' RACE. TCRdb re-called the 5' RACE reads and gives one entry per CDR3 protein, without DNA. The table lists 100,000 to 150,000 distinct CDR3 sequences, with 0.45% to 0.6% in the top ten. Source material: naive CXCR3- CD8+ T cells from blood. Stated subset: CD45RO-CCR7+CD27+CD95- naive CD8+ T cells lacking CXCR3 (TNR3-). The receptors stem from a human donor in good health. Some clones in this sample may be carry-over from other donors' samples.

This chain links TRBV18 with TRBJ2-3. The CDR3 spans 16 residues. From germline, CDR1 is KGHSH and CDR2 LQKENI. CDR3 region: CASSARDTAFTDTQYF.

The V gene is TRBV21-1, the J gene TRBJ2-7; TCRdb designates TRBD1, a call that cannot be tested without DNA. TRBV21-1 is a recognized pseudogene. CDR3 length: 13 residues. The CDR3 spells CARTGQGRYEQYF.

The chain has TRBV29-1 and TRBJ2-2; TCRdb's D call, TRBD1, is unchecked because there is no DNA. Looked up from germline, CDR1 is SQVTM and CDR2 is ANQGSEA. This CDR3 has 15 amino acids. The CDR3 sequence is CSVAPTGLFTGELFF.

The chain uses TRBV7-9 and TRBJ2-3; TCRdb designates TRBD1, a call that cannot be tested without DNA. The CDR3 is 16 amino acids. Germline values: CDR1 SEHNR, CDR2 FQNEAQ (reference sequence). CDR3: CASSSGRAGGTDTQYF.

CDR3 protein: CASSEALGTSSYDEQFF. The chain combines TRBV6-1 with TRBJ2-1; with no DNA, the TCRdb D assignment of TRBD2 cannot be verified. Germline V gene data show CDR1 as MNHNS and CDR2 as SASEGT. The CDR3 is made up of 17 amino acids.

This chain joins TRBV11-2 and TRBJ1-6. The length of the CDR3 is 15 residues. From germline, CDR1 is SGHAT and CDR2 FQNNGV. The CDR3 spells CASSPPAGVNSPLHF.

The CDR3 protein is CASSYSGEFGSPLHF. The J gene is TRBJ1-6, the V gene TRBV12-3 or TRBV12-4; the D call of TRBD1 rests on TCRdb alone, since no DNA is present to check it. This CDR3 contains 15 residues.

J is TRBJ2-3 and V is TRBV5-5; as DNA is missing, the TRBD2 call by TCRdb cannot be tested. CDR1 SGHKS and CDR2 YYEKEE come from the germline V gene (reference sequence). The CDR3 has 18 residues. The CDR3 sequence is CASSQYWASGGGTDTQYF.

The rearrangement links TRBV12-3 or TRBV12-4 to TRBJ2-7; as DNA is missing, the TRBD1 call by TCRdb cannot be tested. This CDR3 contains 14 residues. The CDR3 region is CASSSGGPAYEQYF.

This rearrangement joins TRBV2 to TRBJ2-7; the TRBD1 assignment by TCRdb is unverifiable without DNA. There are 15 residues in the CDR3. Germline V gene data show CDR1 as SNHLY and CDR2 as FYNNEI. This CDR3 reads CASFERGPHSYEQYF. Full variable domain (missing parts from reference TRBV2 and TRBJ2-7): EPEVTQTPSHQVTQMGQEVILRCVPISNHLYFYWYRQILGQKVEFLVSFYNNEISEKSEIFDDQFSVERPDGSNFTLKIRSTKLEDSAMYFCASFERGPHSYEQYFGPGTRLTVT.

This chain joins TRBV7-6 and TRBJ2-3; TCRdb's D gene call, TRBD1, goes unchecked for lack of DNA. Germline CDR1 is SGHVS and CDR2 is FNYEAQ. The CDR3 contains 15 residues. CDR3 amino acids: CASSFTGHATDTQYF.

This CDR3 reads CSVVFREYEQYF. The chain is built from TRBV29-1 and TRBJ2-7; TCRdb calls TRBD1, which cannot be checked without DNA. The CDR3 extends over 12 amino acids. Germline-derived CDR1 and CDR2 are SQVTM and ANQGSEA.

The chain recombines TRBV11-2 with TRBJ2-7; the TCRdb call, TRBD2, lacks DNA for checking. The CDR3 has 16 amino acids. Germline V lookup: CDR1 SGHAT, CDR2 FQNNGV. CDR3 sequence reads: CASSLDQGGRMGEQYF.

The chain employs TRBV7-6 and TRBJ2-3. The CDR3 runs to 14 residues. Germline V gives CDR1 SGHVS, CDR2 FNYEAQ. The CDR3 protein is CASRRTVDTDTQYF.

The V and J genes are TRBV13 and TRBJ1-2; TCRdb selects TRBD1, and the lack of DNA leaves this call unchecked. CDR3 length: 15 residues. Germline V gene data show CDR1 as PRHDT and CDR2 as FYEKMQ (reference sequence). CDR3 loop: CASSFPTGGDYGYTF.

The V gene is TRBV7-9, the J gene TRBJ2-1; the D call from TCRdb, TRBD1, cannot be confirmed without DNA. CDR3 length: 14 residues. Germline-derived CDR1 and CDR2 are SEHNR and FQNEAQ (reference sequence). The CDR3 protein is CASSLRGYYNEQFF.

The chain couples TRBV7-9 to TRBJ2-1; TCRdb's D call, TRBD2, is unchecked because there is no DNA. CDR3 length equals 16 residues. CDR1 is SEHNR and CDR2 is FQNEAQ in the germline V gene (reference sequence). The CDR3 region is CASSSSSGGPRNEQFF. Variable domain in full (rest from reference TRBV7-9 and TRBJ2-1): DTGVSQNPRHKITKRGQNVTFRCDPISEHNRLYWYRQTLGQGPEFLTYFQNEAQLEKSRLLSDRFSAERPKGSFSTLEIQRTEQGDSAMYLCASSSSSGGPRNEQFFGPGTRLTVL.

The chain employs TRBV18 and TRBJ2-7. This CDR3 is 14 amino acids long. Germline V gene sequence: CDR1 KGHSH, CDR2 LQKENI. The chain's CDR3 is CASSPPRQTYEQYF.

The J gene is TRBJ1-4, the V gene TRBV7-9; there is no DNA to check the TCRdb D call of TRBD1. In germline, CDR1 is SEHNR, CDR2 FQNEAQ (reference sequence). There are 16 residues in the CDR3. This CDR3 reads CASSLTDRGPLEKLFF.

The chain employs TRBV11-2 and TRBJ2-1. The CDR3 totals 12 residues. Germline V gives CDR1 SGHAT, CDR2 FQNNGV. CDR3 loop: CASSLGYNEQFF.

The rearrangement uses TRBV29-1 and TRBJ2-2; without DNA, the TCRdb call of TRBD1 cannot be checked. Germline CDR1 SQVTM, CDR2 ANQGSEA. This CDR3 has 13 residues. The CDR3 region is CSVEAGRTGELFF.

V usage is TRBV11-2 and J usage is TRBJ2-1. Germline values: CDR1 SGHAT, CDR2 FQNNGV. The CDR3 sequence is 12 residues long. CDR3 region: CASSLVVDEQFF.

The V call is TRBV5-4, the J call TRBJ2-7; with no DNA, the TCRdb D assignment of TRBD2 cannot be verified. Germline V CDR1 and CDR2: SGHNT, YYREEE (reference sequence). CDR3 length equals 15 residues. CDR3 amino acids: CASSLERGSSYEQYF. Complete variable domain (other parts from reference TRBV5-4 and TRBJ2-7): ETGVTQSPTHLIKTRGQQVTLRCSSQSGHNTVSWYQQALGQGPQFIFQYYREEENGRGNFPPRFSGLQFPNYSSELNVNALELDDSALYLCASSLERGSSYEQYFGPGTRLTVT.

The J gene is TRBJ2-5, the V gene TRBV2; TCRdb's D call of TRBD1 is untestable without DNA. The CDR3 is 16 residues long. Germline CDR1 SNHLY, CDR2 FYNNEI. The chain's CDR3 is CASSEVVRGLGETQYF.

The chain links TRBV9 to TRBJ2-5; TCRdb names TRBD2, which stays unverified in the absence of DNA. From germline, CDR1 is SGDLS and CDR2 YYNGEE. CDR3 length: 16 amino acids. The CDR3 sequence: CASSVGPAGVAETQYF.

This chain joins TRBV2 and TRBJ1-4. CDR3 size: 15 residues. Germline assignment: CDR1 SNHLY and CDR2 FYNNEI. CDR3 loop: CASSERVSANEKLFF.

The chain couples TRBV3-1 to TRBJ2-3; TCRdb returns TRBD2, unconfirmable since there is no DNA. The CDR3 loop spans 15 amino acids. Germline V gene lookup returns CDR1 LGHDT and CDR2 YNNKEL (reference sequence). CDR3 in amino acids: CASSPGLAGMDTQYF.

This rearrangement joins TRBV6-5 to TRBJ2-7; TCRdb proposes TRBD1, but this gene call is untestable without DNA. Looked up from germline, CDR1 is MNHEY and CDR2 is SVGAGI. There are 11 residues in the CDR3. The CDR3 sequence: CATTGGIEQYF.

The genes are TRBV4-3 and TRBJ1-2; the D gene TCRdb calls, TRBD1, cannot be checked with no DNA. This CDR3 is built from 15 residues. The germline CDR1 and CDR2 sequences are LGHNA and YSLEER. The CDR3 spells CASSQFETGEVGYTF.

The rearrangement links TRBV10-3 to TRBJ2-7; TCRdb returns TRBD1, unconfirmable since there is no DNA. The CDR3 is 16 amino acids. Germline V lookup: CDR1 ENHRY, CDR2 SYGVKD. The CDR3 region is CAISARESNSSYEQYF.

This sequence joins TRBV19 and TRBJ1-3. CDR1 and CDR2 (germline): LNHDA, SQIVND (reference sequence). The CDR3 totals 11 residues. CDR3 sequence reads: CASRSGNTIYF.

This chain uses TRBV29-1 with TRBJ2-1; TCRdb calls TRBD2, which cannot be checked without DNA. Germline V CDR1 and CDR2: SQVTM, ANQGSEA. The CDR3 has 12 residues. CDR3 sequence: CSERTENNEQFF.